This T cell receptor beta chain was documented in a study of CD8 T cells in ankylosing spondylitis. Ten or more counts support this clonotype. Its matching antigen is unknown. Study outcomes and limitations: Both synovial fluid and blood in reactive arthritis had previously been reported to carry some motif variants.

TCRdb passed the 5' RACE reads through MiXCR, listing each CDR3 protein once. This table has about 240,000 distinct CDR3 sequences, 8.6% appearing once. V was shortened by 7 bases and J by 1 base, with 12 bases between the two germline ends. The CDR3 extends over 14 amino acids. CDR1 and CDR2 (germline): SEHNR, FQNEAQ (reference sequence). This sequence joins TRBV7-9 and TRBJ2-3; D gene unclear. Sequencing was done on a sample of blood, either unsorted or a sorted T cell fraction (not recorded which). This sequence was found in a male donor with ankylosing spondylitis or in good health (not recorded which). CDR3 sequence reads: CASTTTGRTDTQYF. As DNA, the CDR3 is TGTGCCAGCACAACGACCGGGCGCACAGATACGCAGTATTTT.